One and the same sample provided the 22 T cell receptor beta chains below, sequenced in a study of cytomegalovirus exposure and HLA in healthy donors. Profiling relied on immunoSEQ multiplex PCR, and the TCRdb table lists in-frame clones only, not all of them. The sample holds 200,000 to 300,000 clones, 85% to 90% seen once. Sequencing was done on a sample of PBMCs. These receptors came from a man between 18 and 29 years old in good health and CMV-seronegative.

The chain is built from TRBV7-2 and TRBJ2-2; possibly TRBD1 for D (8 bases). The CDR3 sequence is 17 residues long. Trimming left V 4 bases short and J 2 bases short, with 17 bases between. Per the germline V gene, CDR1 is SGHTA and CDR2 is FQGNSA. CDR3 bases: TGTGCCAGCAGCTCAATACAGGGGGGGCACAACACCGGGGAGCTGTTTTTT. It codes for CASSSIQGGHNTGELFF.

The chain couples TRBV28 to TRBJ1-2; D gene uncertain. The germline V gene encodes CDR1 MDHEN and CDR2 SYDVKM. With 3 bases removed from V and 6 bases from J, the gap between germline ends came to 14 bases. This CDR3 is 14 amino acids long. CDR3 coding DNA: TGTGCCAGCAGTTTCGGGTCTAAAGCCCATGGCTACACCTTC. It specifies CASSFGSKAHGYTF.

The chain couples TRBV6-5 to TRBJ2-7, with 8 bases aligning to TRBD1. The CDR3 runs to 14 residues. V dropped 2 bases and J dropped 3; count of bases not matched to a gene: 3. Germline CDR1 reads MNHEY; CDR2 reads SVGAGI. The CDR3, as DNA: TGTGCCAGCAGTTACGACAGGGGTTACTACGAGCAGTACTTC. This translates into CASSYDRGYYEQYF.

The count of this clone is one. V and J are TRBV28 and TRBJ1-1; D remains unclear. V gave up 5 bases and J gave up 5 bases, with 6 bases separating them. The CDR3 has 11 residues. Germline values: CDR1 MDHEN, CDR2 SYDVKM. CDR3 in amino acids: CASSPQTEAFF. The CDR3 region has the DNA TGTGCCAGCAGTCCCCAGACTGAAGCTTTCTTT.

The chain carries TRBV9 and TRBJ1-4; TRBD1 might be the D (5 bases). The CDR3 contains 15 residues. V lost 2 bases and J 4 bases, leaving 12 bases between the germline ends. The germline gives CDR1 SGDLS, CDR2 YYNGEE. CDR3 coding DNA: TGTGCCAGCAGCGTTCGGGGGGATGGTAATGAAAAACTGTTTTTT. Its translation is CASSVRGDGNEKLFF.

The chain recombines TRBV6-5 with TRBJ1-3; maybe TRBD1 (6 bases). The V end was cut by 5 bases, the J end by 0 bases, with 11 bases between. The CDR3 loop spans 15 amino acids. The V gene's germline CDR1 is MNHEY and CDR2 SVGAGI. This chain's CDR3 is CASSPDRFSGNTIYF. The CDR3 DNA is TGTGCCAGCAGTCCGGACAGATTCTCTGGAAACACCATATATTTT.

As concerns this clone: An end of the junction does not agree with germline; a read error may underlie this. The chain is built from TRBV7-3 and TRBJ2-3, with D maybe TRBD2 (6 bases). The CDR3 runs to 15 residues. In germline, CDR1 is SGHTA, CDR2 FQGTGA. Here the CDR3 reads CASSIGDSYTDMQYF. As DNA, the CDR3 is TGTGCCAGCAGCATAGGGGACTCGTACACAGATATGCAGTATTTT.

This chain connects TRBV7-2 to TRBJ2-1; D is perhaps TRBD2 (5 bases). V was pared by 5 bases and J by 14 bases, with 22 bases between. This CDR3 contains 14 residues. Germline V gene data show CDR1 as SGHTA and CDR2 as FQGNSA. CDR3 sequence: CASSPSIRAVEEFF. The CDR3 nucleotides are TGTGCCAGCAGCCCCAGTATCCGGGCGGTGGAGGAGTTCTTC.

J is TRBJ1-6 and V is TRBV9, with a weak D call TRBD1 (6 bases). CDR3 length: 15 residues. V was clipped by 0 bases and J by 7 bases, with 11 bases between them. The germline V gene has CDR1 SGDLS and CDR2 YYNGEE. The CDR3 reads CASSVGRGGNSPLHF. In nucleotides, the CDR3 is TGTGCCAGCAGCGTAGGGAGAGGGGGAAATTCACCCCTCCACTTT.

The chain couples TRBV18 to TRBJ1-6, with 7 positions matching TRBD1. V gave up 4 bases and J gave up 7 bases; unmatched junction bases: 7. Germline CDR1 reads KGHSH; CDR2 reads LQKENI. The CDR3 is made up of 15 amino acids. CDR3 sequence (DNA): TGTGCCAGCTCACGCTATACAGGGGAAAATTCACCCCTCCACTTT. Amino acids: CASSRYTGENSPLHF.

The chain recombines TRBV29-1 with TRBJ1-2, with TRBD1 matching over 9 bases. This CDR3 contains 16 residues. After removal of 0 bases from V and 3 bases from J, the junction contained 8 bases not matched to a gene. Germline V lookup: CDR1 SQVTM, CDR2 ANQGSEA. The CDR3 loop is CSVEDLWDRADYGYTF. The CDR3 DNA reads TGCAGCGTTGAAGATCTCTGGGACAGGGCGGACTATGGCTACACCTTC.

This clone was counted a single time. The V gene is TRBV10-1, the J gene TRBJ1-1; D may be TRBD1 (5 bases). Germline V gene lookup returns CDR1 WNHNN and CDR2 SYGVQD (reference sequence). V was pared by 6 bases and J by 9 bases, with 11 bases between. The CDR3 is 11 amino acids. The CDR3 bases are TGCGCCAGCAGCCGGACACCGAAAGCTTTCTTT. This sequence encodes CASSRTPKAFF.

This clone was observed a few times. The CDR3 nucleotides are TGTGCCAGCAGCTTATTCGACGGGTCACCCCTCCACTTT. It translates to CASSLFDGSPLHF. The rearrangement uses TRBV7-9 and TRBJ1-6; D gene unclear. The CDR3 has 13 residues. Deletions cut 2 bases from V and 10 bases from J, with 9 bases between. The germline V gene encodes CDR1 SEHNR and CDR2 FQNEAQ (reference sequence).

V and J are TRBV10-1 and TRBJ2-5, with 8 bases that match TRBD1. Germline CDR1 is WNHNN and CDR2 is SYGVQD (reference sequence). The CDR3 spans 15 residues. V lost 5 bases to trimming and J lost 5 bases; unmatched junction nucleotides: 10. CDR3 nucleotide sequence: TGCGCCAGCAGTTCCCGGACAGGGTCGGGGGAGACCCAGTACTTC. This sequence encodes CASSSRTGSGETQYF.

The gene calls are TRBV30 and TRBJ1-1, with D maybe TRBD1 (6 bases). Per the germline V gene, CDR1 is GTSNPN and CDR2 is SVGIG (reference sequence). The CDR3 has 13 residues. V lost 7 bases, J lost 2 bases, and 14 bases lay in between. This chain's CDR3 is CAFHRGSNTEAFF. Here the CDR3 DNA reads TGTGCCTTTCATAGGGGGTCAAACACTGAAGCTTTCTTT.

Here the CDR3 reads CASSLVTAGEETQYF. Written as DNA, the CDR3 is TGCGCCAGCAGCTTGGTAACGGCCGGGGAAGAGACCCAGTACTTC. This chain uses TRBV5-1 with TRBJ2-5; D is perhaps TRBD2 (5 bases). Looked up from germline, CDR1 is SGHRS and CDR2 is YFSETQ. The CDR3 runs 15 residues. Trimming removed 0 bases from V and 3 bases from J, with 12 bases in between.

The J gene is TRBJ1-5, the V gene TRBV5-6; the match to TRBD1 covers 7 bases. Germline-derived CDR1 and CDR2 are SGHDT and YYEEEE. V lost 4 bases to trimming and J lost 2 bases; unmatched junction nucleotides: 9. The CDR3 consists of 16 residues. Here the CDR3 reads CASSPGGVGGNQPQHF. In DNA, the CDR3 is TGTGCCAGCAGCCCAGGGGGTGTGGGGGGCAATCAGCCCCAGCATTTT.

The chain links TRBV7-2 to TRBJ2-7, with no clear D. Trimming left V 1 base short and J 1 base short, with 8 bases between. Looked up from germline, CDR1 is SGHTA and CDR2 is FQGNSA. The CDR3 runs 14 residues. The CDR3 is CASSLDGWSYEQYF. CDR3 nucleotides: TGTGCCAGCAGCTTAGACGGTTGGTCCTACGAGCAGTACTTC.

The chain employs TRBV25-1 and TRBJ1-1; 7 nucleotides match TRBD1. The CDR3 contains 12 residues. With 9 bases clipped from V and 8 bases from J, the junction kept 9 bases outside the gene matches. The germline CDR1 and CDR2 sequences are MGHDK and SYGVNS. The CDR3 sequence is CASTYGQVEAFF. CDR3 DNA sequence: TGTGCCAGTACCTACGGACAGGTCGAAGCTTTCTTT.

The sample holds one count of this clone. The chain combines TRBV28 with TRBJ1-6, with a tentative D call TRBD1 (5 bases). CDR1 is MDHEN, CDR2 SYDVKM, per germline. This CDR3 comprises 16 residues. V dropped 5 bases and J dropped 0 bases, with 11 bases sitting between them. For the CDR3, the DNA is TGTGCCAGCAGTCTCCCACAGGACTCCTATAATTCACCCCTCCACTTT. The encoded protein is CASSLPQDSYNSPLHF.

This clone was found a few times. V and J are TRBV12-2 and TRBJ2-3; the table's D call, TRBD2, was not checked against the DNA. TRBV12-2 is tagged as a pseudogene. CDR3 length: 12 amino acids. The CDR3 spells CASRLSPGLFLF. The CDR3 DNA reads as TGTGCAAGTCGCTTATCCCCGGGACTATTCCTTTTT.

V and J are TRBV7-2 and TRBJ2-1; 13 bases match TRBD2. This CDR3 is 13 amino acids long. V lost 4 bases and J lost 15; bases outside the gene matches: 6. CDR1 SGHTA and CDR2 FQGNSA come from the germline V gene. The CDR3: CASSSGLAGFPFF. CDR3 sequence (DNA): TGTGCCAGCAGCTCGGGACTAGCGGGATTTCCGTTCTTC.